This T cell receptor (beta chain) was recorded in a study of tumor-infiltrating lymphocytes in primary liver carcinoma. General study points: The 250 largest clones made up significantly more of tumor than blood repertoires (p = 0.039). Less overlap was seen in tumor-adjacent and tumor-blood pairs than in tumor region pairs.

This CDR3 is built from 15 residues. The germline gives CDR1 MNHNY, CDR2 SVGAGI (reference sequence). The study extracted blood RNA from unsorted whole blood and also extracted germline DNA. Chronic HBV infection affected patients, none of whom had received treatment. As to this clonotype: Its antigen is unidentified. Germline and junction disagree at one end, which may indicate a read error.

TCR beta cDNA came from roughly 550 ng total RNA, primed with a constant-region primer. Generation of the TCR beta libraries relied on three nested multiplex PCR rounds using slightly modified ARM-PCR. The opening two PCR rounds, ten to eleven cycles each, paired TRBV1-TRBV30 forward primers with a C-beta reverse primer. Via MiXCR, TCRdb re-called the multiplex PCR reads, giving one row per CDR3 protein. The repertoire consists of about 330,000 distinct CDR3 sequences, with almost 65% occurring once and the leading ten covering about 6%. The chain is built from TRBV6-6 and TRBJ2-7; D unresolved. The receptor was derived from a man between 40 and 49 years old with primary liver carcinoma and hepatitis B virus infection. Sequencing used peripheral blood. The CDR3 nucleotides read TGTGCTAGCAGTGAGGTCAGTGTACCTCCCTACGAGCAGTACTTC. As protein: CASSEVSVPPYEQYF.